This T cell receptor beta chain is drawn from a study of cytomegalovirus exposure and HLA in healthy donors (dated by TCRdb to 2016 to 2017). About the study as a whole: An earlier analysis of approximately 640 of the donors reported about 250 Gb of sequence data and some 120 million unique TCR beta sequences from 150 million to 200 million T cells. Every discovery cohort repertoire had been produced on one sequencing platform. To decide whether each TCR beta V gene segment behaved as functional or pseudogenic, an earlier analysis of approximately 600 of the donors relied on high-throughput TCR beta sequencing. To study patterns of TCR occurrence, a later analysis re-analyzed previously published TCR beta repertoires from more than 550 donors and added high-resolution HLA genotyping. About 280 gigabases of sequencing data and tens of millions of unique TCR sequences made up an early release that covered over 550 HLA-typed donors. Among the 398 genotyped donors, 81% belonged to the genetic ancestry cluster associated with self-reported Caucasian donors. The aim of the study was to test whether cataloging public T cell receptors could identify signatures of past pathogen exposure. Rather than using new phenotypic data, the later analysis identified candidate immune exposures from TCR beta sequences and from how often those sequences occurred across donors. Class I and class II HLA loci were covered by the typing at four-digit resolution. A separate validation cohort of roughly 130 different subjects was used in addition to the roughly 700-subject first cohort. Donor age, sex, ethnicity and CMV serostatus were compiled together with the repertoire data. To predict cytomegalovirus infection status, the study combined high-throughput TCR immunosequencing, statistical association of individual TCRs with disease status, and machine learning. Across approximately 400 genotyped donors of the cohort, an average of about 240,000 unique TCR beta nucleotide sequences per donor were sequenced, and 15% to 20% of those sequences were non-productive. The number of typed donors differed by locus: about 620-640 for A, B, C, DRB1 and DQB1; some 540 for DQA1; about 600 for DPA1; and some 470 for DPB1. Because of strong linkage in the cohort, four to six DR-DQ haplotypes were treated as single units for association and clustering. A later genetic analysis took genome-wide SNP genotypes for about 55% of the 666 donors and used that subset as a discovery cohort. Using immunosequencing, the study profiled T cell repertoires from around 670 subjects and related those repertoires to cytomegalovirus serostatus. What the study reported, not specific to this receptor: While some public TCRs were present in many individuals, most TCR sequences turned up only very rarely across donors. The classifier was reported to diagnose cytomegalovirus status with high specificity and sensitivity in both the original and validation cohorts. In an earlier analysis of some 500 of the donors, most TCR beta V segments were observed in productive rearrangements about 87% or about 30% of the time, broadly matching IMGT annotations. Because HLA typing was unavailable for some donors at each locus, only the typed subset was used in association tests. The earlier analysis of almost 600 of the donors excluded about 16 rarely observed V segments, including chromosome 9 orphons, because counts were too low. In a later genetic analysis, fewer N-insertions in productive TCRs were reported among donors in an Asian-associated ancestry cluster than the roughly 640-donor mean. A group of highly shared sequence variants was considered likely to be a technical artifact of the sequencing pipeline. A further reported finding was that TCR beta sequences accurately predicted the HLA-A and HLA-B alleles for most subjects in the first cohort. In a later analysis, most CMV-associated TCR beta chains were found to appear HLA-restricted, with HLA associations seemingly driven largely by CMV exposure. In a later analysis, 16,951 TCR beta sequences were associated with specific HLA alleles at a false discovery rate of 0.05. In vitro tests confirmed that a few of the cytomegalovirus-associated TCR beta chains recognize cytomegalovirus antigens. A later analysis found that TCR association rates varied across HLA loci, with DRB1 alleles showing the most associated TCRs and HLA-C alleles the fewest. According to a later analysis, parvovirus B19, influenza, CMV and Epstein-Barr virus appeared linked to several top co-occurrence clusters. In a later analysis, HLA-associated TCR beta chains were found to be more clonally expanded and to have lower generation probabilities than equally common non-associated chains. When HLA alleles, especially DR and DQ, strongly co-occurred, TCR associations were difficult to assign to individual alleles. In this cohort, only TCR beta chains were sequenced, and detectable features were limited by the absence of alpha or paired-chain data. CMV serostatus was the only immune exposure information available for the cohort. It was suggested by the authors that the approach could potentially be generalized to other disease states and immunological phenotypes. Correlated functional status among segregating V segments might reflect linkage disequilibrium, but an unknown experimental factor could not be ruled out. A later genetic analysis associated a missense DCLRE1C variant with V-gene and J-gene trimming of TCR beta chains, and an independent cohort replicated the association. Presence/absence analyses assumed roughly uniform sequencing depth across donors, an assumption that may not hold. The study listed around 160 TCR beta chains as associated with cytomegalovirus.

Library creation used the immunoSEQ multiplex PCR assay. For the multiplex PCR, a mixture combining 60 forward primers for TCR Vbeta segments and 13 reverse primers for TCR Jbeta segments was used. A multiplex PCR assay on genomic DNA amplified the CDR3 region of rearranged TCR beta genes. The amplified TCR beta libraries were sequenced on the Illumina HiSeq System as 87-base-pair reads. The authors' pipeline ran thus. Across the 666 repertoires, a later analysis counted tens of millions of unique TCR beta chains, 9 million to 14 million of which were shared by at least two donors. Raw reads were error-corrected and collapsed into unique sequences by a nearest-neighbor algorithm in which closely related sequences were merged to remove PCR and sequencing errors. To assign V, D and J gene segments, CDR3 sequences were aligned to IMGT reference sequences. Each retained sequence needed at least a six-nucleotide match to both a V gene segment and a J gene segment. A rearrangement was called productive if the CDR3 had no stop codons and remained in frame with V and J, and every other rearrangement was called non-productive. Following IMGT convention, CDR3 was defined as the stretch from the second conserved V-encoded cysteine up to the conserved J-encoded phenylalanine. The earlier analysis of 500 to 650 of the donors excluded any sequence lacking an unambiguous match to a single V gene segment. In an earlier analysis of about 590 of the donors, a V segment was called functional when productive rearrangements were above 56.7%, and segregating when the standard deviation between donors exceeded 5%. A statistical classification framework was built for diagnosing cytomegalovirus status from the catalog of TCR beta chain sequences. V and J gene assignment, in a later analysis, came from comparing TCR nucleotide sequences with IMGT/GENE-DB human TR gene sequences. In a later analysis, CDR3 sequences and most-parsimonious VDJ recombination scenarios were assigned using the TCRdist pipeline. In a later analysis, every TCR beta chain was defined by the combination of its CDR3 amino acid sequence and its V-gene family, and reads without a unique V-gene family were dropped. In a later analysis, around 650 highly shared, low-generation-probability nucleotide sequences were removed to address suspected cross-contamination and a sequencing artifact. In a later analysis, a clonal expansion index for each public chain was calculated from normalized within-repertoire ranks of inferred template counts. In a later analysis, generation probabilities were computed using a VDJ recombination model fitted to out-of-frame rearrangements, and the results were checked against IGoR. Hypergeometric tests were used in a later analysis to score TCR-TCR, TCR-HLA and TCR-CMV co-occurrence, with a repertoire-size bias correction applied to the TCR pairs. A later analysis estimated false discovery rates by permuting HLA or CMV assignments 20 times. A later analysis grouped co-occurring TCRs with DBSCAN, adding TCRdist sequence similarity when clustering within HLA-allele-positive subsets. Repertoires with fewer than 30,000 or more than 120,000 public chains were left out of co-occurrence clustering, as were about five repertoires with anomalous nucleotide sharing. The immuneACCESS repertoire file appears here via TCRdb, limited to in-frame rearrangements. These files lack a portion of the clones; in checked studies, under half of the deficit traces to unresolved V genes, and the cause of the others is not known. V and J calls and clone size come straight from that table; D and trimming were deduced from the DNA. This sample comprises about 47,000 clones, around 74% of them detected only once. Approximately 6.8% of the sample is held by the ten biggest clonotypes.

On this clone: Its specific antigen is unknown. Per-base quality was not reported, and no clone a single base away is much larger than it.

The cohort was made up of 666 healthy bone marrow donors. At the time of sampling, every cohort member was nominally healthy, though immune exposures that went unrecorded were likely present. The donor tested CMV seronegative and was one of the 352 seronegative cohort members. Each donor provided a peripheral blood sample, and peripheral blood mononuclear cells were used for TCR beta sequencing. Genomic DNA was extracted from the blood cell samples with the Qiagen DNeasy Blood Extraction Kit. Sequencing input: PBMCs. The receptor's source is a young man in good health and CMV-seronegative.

The nucleotide sequence reads as follows: TGTGCCAGCTCATCAGACAGCCGGCCCTACACCTTC. Its coded protein is CASSSDSRPYTF. The V and J segments used are TRBV18 and TRBJ1-2; the D gene is perhaps TRBD1, on 5 matching bases. The germline V gene provides CDR1 KGHSH and CDR2 LQKENI. There are 12 amino acids in the CDR3, from cysteine to phenylalanine inclusive. The sequence is cut down to CDR3 DNA, 36 bases in frame from base 1. V drops 5 bases and J drops 10 bases, leaving 14 bases in between. Extended through the reference TRBV18 and TRBJ1-2 proteins, this CDR3 yields the full variable domain: NAGVMQNPRHLVRRRGQEARLRCSPMKGHSHVYWYRQLPEEGLKFMVYLQKENIIDESGMPKERFSAEFPKEGPSILRIQQVVRGDSAAYFCASSSDSRPYTFGSGTRLTVV.